This TCR beta chain was obtained from a study of blood T cell repertoires in COVID-19. The overall study: T cells, B-cell-depleted T cells, or PBMCs provided the cDNA or gDNA that served as material.

Some clones are missing from TCRdb's copy, which holds only in-frame ones; the method was immunoSEQ multiplex PCR. The sample shows 85,000 to 95,000 clones, around 88% of them seen only once. This CDR3 is built from 15 residues. Germline assignment: CDR1 MDHEN and CDR2 SYDVKM. V lost 6 bases and J lost 10, with 22 bases in between. The J gene is TRBJ1-5, the V gene TRBV28; D gene unclear. This receptor was identified in an elderly woman with acute or convalescent COVID-19. Sequenced: peripheral blood. The DNA for the CDR3 is TGTGCCAGCAGACTAGGACTGTCCATTCGAATTCCCCAGCATTTT. Amino acid sequence: CASRLGLSIRIPQHF. The whole variable domain, remainder taken from reference TRBV28 and TRBJ1-5, is DVKVTQSSRYLVKRTGEKVFLECVQDMDHENMFWYRQDPGLGLRLIYFSYDVKMKEKGDIPEGYSVSREKKERFSLILESASTNQTSMYLCASRLGLSIRIPQHFGDGTRLSIL.